This T cell receptor beta chain emerged from a study of breast tumors, draining lymph nodes, adjacent tissues. The length of the CDR3 is 14 residues. From germline, CDR1 is SEHNR and CDR2 FQNEAQ (reference sequence). One entry per CDR3 protein, called by TCRdb with MiXCR from the multiplex PCR reads. This table holds fewer than 200,000 distinct CDR3 sequences, approximately 33% found once. Breast cancer patients provided tissue from their axillary draining lymph nodes. Concerning this clonotype itself: Antigen unknown. A much larger clone differs from this one at a single base, so this may be a read error.

Study outcomes and limitations: Tumors had less TCR diversity than lymph nodes, more than nontumor tissue. Data only fit, rather than demonstrated, lymph node origin of most tumor T cells. Data fit most tumor T cells coming from lymph node, expanding in tumor. Luminal-like breast cancer showed significantly higher tumor–nontumor repertoire similarity than basal-like.

V gene TRBV7-9 combines with J gene TRBJ2-5; TRBD2 is a possible D gene (6 bases). The clonotype originates from a female donor with breast cancer. Some clones in this sample may be carry-over from other donors' samples. Input material: axillary lymph node tissue. The CDR3 region is CSSKVAATQETQYF. The CDR3 nucleotides read TGTTCCAGCAAAGTAGCGGCAACCCAAGAGACCCAGTACTTC.